This T cell receptor (beta chain) was identified during a study of T cells after yellow fever vaccination. This clonotype appeared a few times. MiXCR, run by TCRdb on the 5' RACE reads, gives a single entry per CDR3 protein. The data show a few hundred thousand distinct CDR3 sequences, about 19% seen once. Trimming removed 0 bases at V and 3 bases at J, with 12 bases between. CDR3 length: 16 amino acids. The germline CDR1 and CDR2 sequences are MNHEY and SVGEGT. This receptor was obtained from a man in his thirties or forties who received the YFV17D yellow fever vaccine. The rearrangement uses TRBV6-2 or TRBV6-3 and TRBJ2-1; D remains ambiguous. The starting material was PBMCs, obtained 15 days after the yellow fever booster vaccination. The CDR3 protein is CASSYSTERDYNEQFF. The CDR3 nucleotides are TGTGCCAGCAGTTACTCAACCGAAAGGGACTACAATGAGCAGTTCTTC.